The clone carrying this TCR beta chain has more than one count but fewer than ten. The antigen remains undetermined. Donors ranged from roughly 6 to 90 years old and were healthy Caucasians in Russia. This record comes from a study of blood T cells in healthy people across ages. Through a sample-barcoded 5' primer and a J-beta primer mix, a second PCR was run for roughly 7 to 11 cycles. TCRdb independently ran MiXCR on the 5' RACE reads; one entry per CDR3 protein. In the table there are roughly 730,000 distinct CDR3 sequences, 56% of which are singletons. Study-wide results and limits: Bulk PBMC profiling left naive and antigen-experienced comparisons inconclusive. Estimates of diversity drawn from one million T cells were considered underestimates.

With V trimmed by 3 bases and J by 1 base, 7 bases remained unmatched. CDR3 length equals 17 residues. The germline V gene has CDR1 SEHNR and CDR2 FQNEAQ (reference sequence). The sequence was collected from a man in his forties in good health. Sequenced sample: blood. This chain uses TRBV7-9 with TRBJ2-5, with 11 bases that match TRBD1. CDR3 loop: CASSFGQGAGFQETQYF. In DNA form, the CDR3 reads TGTGCCAGCAGCTTTGGACAGGGGGCCGGTTTCCAAGAGACCCAGTACTTC.